These 25 T cell receptor beta chains came from one sample sequenced in a study of blood T cells in healthy people across ages. Combining a sample-barcoded 5' primer with a J-beta primer mix, a second PCR ran for roughly 7 to 11 cycles. Each CDR3 protein is one row after TCRdb ran MiXCR on the 5' RACE reads. Here the sample spans more than 550,000 distinct CDR3 sequences, 22% being singletons. Sample: blood. Every receptor here comes from a man aged 70 or older in good health.

This clonotype was detected only a few times. V and J are TRBV7-9 and TRBJ2-1; 9 positions match TRBD1. CDR3 length equals 15 residues. The germline V gene encodes CDR1 SEHNR and CDR2 FQNEAQ (reference sequence). The trim removed 5 bases at V and 3 bases at J, leaving 5 bases unmatched. CDR3: CASSDRTGVYNEQFF. The CDR3 bases are TGTGCCAGCAGCGACAGGACAGGGGTCTACAATGAGCAGTTCTTC.

The CDR3 bases are TGTGCCAGCAGCTTGTTCGCAGTTCTCTATGGCTACACCTTC. It translates to CASSLFAVLYGYTF. This sequence joins TRBV5-4 and TRBJ1-2; D is undetermined. The germline V gene has CDR1 SGHNT and CDR2 YYREEE (reference sequence). The CDR3 spans 14 residues. V was trimmed by 1 base and J by 4 bases, leaving 11 bases between them.

This clonotype has a handful of counts. The chain carries TRBV12-3 or TRBV12-4 and TRBJ2-1, with 7 positions matching TRBD1. This CDR3 is 14 amino acids long. V lost 6 bases to trimming and J lost 7 bases; unmatched junction nucleotides: 9. CDR3 DNA: TGTGCCAGCAGACCTCGACAGGGTTGGAATGAGCAGTTCTTC. This sequence encodes CASRPRQGWNEQFF.

The J gene is TRBJ2-1, the V gene TRBV28; 13 nucleotides line up with TRBD2. V lost 6 bases to trimming and J lost 5 bases; unmatched junction nucleotides: 7. The germline V gene has CDR1 MDHEN and CDR2 SYDVKM. This CDR3 region has 16 residues. The CDR3 sequence is CASRPLGLAGDNEQFF. CDR3 DNA: TGTGCCAGCAGACCCCTCGGACTAGCGGGGGACAATGAGCAGTTCTTC.

The chain couples TRBV6-1 to TRBJ2-5, with a weak D call TRBD2 (6 bases). This CDR3 is built from 13 residues. The germline CDR1 and CDR2 sequences are MNHNS and SASEGT. V lost 6 bases and J 1 base, leaving 9 bases between the germline ends. In DNA form, the CDR3 reads TGTGCCAGCAGCGCCGGGAGCCAAGAGACCCAGTACTTC. Translated: CASSAGSQETQYF.

Worth noting for this clonotype: A junction boundary mismatches the germline segment, possibly from a read error. The chain has TRBV12-3 or TRBV12-4 and TRBJ2-1; 8 bases map to TRBD2. This CDR3 has 15 amino acids. CDR3 protein: CASSLVPAGVHEQFF. The CDR3 coding sequence is TGTGCCAGTAGTTTAGTTCCAGCGGGAGTTCATGAGCAGTTCTTC.

The chain recombines TRBV20-1 with TRBJ2-5, with 11 bases lining up with TRBD2. The assigned J gene may be wrong: the sequence end matches TRBJ2-7 better. Germline assignment: CDR1 DFQATT and CDR2 SNEGSKA (reference sequence). The length of the CDR3 is 15 residues. The CDR3 bases are TGCAGTGCTAGAGGGGGTAGCGGGGGGGCTTACGAGCAGTACTTC. It encodes CSARGGSGGAYEQYF.

This clonotype has just a few counts. This rearrangement joins TRBV29-1 to TRBJ1-3, with a possible D match to TRBD1 (5 bases). Germline loops: CDR1 SQVTM, CDR2 ANQGSEA. The CDR3 contains 13 residues. Trimming shortened V by 4 bases and J by 3 bases, and 10 bases separated the two germline ends. The CDR3 loop reads CSVGWDLGNTIYF. CDR3 DNA sequence: TGCAGCGTTGGCTGGGACCTTGGAAACACCATATATTTT.

This chain links TRBV24-1 with TRBJ1-4; D is unresolved. The CDR3 extends over 13 amino acids. V lost 4 bases and J 8 bases, leaving 10 bases between the germline ends. Germline assignment: CDR1 KGHDR and CDR2 SFDVKD. This CDR3 reads CATSDPNGEKLFF. The CDR3 DNA reads TGTGCCACCAGTGACCCGAACGGAGAAAAACTGTTTTTT.

This chain connects TRBV5-1 to TRBJ2-2; 7 positions match TRBD2. V shed 5 bases, J shed 4 bases, and the junction held 8 bases outside the gene matches. CDR3 length: 15 residues. Germline V gene data show CDR1 as SGHRS and CDR2 as YFSETQ. The CDR3 spells CASRVGLVSTGELFF. The CDR3 nucleotides read TGCGCCAGCAGGGTAGGACTAGTGAGCACCGGGGAGCTGTTTTTT.

J is TRBJ2-1 and V is TRBV5-1; 8 bases match TRBD2. V lost 6 bases, J lost 5 bases, and 10 bases stayed unmatched. Per the germline V gene, CDR1 is SGHRS and CDR2 is YFSETQ. This CDR3 is built from 15 residues. The CDR3 loop is CASTPMRGVDNEQFF. CDR3 sequence (DNA): TGCGCCAGCACCCCGATGCGGGGGGTTGACAATGAGCAGTTCTTC.

The chain employs TRBV7-9 and TRBJ2-4; maybe TRBD2 (5 bases). CDR1 is SEHNR, CDR2 FQNEAQ, per germline (reference sequence). Trimming took 2 bases from V and 7 from J, leaving 12 bases between them. The length of the CDR3 is 14 residues. CDR3 nucleotide sequence: TGTGCCAGCAGCTTACATCCATCGGGGAACATTCAGTACTTC. Residues: CASSLHPSGNIQYF.

This chain links TRBV7-9 with TRBJ1-2, with a tentative D call TRBD1 (5 bases). The V gene's germline CDR1 is SEHNR and CDR2 FQNEAQ (reference sequence). The CDR3 contains 14 residues. Trimming took 4 bases from V and 4 from J, leaving 13 bases between them. The CDR3 region is CASSSLGAAYGYTF. The CDR3 DNA reads as TGTGCCAGCAGCTCGCTTGGGGCCGCCTATGGCTACACCTTC.

This clonotype turned up a few times. J is TRBJ2-3 and V is TRBV18, with 8 nucleotides matching TRBD2. The CDR3 extends over 14 amino acids. V lost 5 bases, J lost 4 bases, and 5 bases stayed unmatched. Germline V gene lookup returns CDR1 KGHSH and CDR2 LQKENI. The CDR3 nucleotides are TGTGCCAGCTCAAGTAGCGGGGTTCCAGATACGCAGTATTTT. It specifies CASSSSGVPDTQYF.

The rearrangement joins TRBV2 to TRBJ2-5; TRBD2 agrees at 9 bases. The CDR3 totals 15 residues. Germline values: CDR1 SNHLY, CDR2 FYNNEI. With 4 bases clipped from V and 1 base from J, the junction kept 4 bases outside the gene matches. The CDR3 bases are TGTGCCAGCAGTGGGAATAGCGGGGGCCAAGAGACCCAGTACTTC. Protein product: CASSGNSGGQETQYF. Based on the CDR3 plus reference TRBV2 and TRBJ2-5, the full variable domain is EPEVTQTPSHQVTQMGQEVILRCVPISNHLYFYWYRQILGQKVEFLVSFYNNEISEKSEIFDDQFSVERPDGSNFTLKIRSTKLEDSAMYFCASSGNSGGQETQYFGPGTRLLVL.

Notes on this clonotype: The conserved phenylalanine or tryptophan normally closing the CDR3 is absent here, so this likely arose from a read error. The chain joins TRBV12-3 or TRBV12-4 to TRBJ2-1, with 7 bases identical to TRBD2. The CDR3 extends over 16 amino acids. Losses at the gene ends were 6 bases for V and 6 bases for J; bases not matched to a gene: 14. As DNA, the CDR3 is TGTGCCAGCAGCACAACAGGACTAGTGGGATCCAATGAGCAGTTCTCC. Its protein product is CASSTTGLVGSNEQFS.

There are many counts of this clonotype. The chain combines TRBV12-3 or TRBV12-4 with TRBJ2-3, with D perhaps TRBD2 (5 bases). CDR3 size: 11 residues. Trimming cost V 5 bases and J 8 bases, with 8 bases left between them. The CDR3 DNA is TGTGCCAGCAGTCCCCGGGGTACGCAGTATTTT. Translation gives CASSPRGTQYF.

In regard to this clonotype: Its ends do not fully match the called genes, so a read error is possible. This chain uses TRBV20-1 with TRBJ2-6; possible D gene TRBD1, 5 bases. CDR3 length equals 14 residues. Germline V lookup: CDR1 DFQATT, CDR2 SNEGSKA (reference sequence). CDR3 region: CSASPSSGANVLAF. The CDR3 DNA reads as TGCAGTGCTAGCCCCAGCTCTGGGGCCAACGTCCTGGCTTTC.

The chain has TRBV29-1 and TRBJ1-1; unclear D gene. V lost 5 bases and J 8 bases, leaving 9 bases between the germline ends. From germline, CDR1 is SQVTM and CDR2 ANQGSEA. The CDR3 is 10 residues long. DNA of the CDR3: TGCAGCGTTAAGGGCGTGGAAGCTTTCTTT. It encodes CSVKGVEAFF.

This clonotype was seen a few times. One end of the junction is discordant with germline, which a read error may explain. The chain carries TRBV7-3 and TRBJ2-3, with 7 bases identical to TRBD2. Germline lookup yields CDR1 SGHTA and CDR2 FQGTGA. The CDR3 has 15 residues. The CDR3 bases are TGTGCCAGTAGCTTAACAGCGGGGCGGCCCCTATCGCAGTATTTT. It is translated as CASSLTAGRPLSQYF.

Only a few counts were recorded for this clonotype. The CDR3: CASSQLEGSGYGYTF. The CDR3 nucleotides read TGTGCCAGCAGCCAATTAGAAGGAAGCGGCTATGGCTACACCTTC. This rearrangement joins TRBV4-2 to TRBJ1-2, with D uncertain. The CDR3 extends over 15 amino acids. CDR1 and CDR2 from the germline V gene are LGHNA and YNFKEQ. V was cut by 2 bases and J by 4 bases, with 14 bases left in between.

The chain joins TRBV6-6 to TRBJ2-3; D is ambiguous. CDR3 length: 16 amino acids. CDR1 MNHNY and CDR2 SVGAGI come from the germline V gene (reference sequence). The germline V and J ends were trimmed by 2 bases and 2 bases, with 14 bases remaining between them. The CDR3 nucleotides read TGTGCCAGCAGTTACGGCCCAAACGAAGACACAGATACGCAGTATTTT. The encoded protein is CASSYGPNEDTDTQYF.

About this clonotype: The germline gene is not matched at one end of the junction; a read error may be the cause. The V gene is TRBV7-9, the J gene TRBJ1-4, with D possibly being TRBD1 (6 bases). This CDR3 is built from 14 residues. The germline gives CDR1 SEHNR, CDR2 FQNEAQ (reference sequence). CDR3 amino acids: CASSAGTNNEKPFF. The CDR3 nucleotides read TGTGCCAGCAGCGCCGGGACAAACAATGAAAAACCGTTTTTT.

A few counts support this clonotype. This sequence joins TRBV20-1 and TRBJ2-4, with a weak D call TRBD1 (5 bases). Trimming shortened V by 1 base and J by 7 bases, and 14 bases separated the two germline ends. The V gene's germline CDR1 is DFQATT and CDR2 SNEGSKA (reference sequence). This CDR3 comprises 14 residues. Written as DNA, the CDR3 is TGCAGTGCTAGAGCGTTTCAGGGTCTCAACATTCAGTACTTC. Protein product: CSARAFQGLNIQYF.

The V gene is TRBV20-1, the J gene TRBJ2-3; 10 positions match TRBD1. This CDR3 spans 13 amino acids. V lost 3 bases, J lost 8 bases, and 5 bases stayed unmatched. From germline, CDR1 is DFQATT and CDR2 SNEGSKA (reference sequence). CDR3 protein: CSASPTGGGTQYF. The CDR3 bases are TGCAGTGCTAGTCCGACAGGGGGCGGTACGCAGTATTTT.